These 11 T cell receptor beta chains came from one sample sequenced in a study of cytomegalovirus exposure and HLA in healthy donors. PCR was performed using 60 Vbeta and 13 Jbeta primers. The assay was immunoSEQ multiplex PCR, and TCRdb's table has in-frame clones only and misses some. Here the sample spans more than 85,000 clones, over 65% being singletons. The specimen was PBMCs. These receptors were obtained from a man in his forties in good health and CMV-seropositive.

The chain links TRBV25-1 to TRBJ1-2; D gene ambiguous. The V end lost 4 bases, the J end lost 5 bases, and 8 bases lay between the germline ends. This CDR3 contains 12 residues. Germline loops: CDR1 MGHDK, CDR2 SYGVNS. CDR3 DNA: TGTGCCAGCAGTGCGACGGGGTATGGCTACACCTTC. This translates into CASSATGYGYTF.

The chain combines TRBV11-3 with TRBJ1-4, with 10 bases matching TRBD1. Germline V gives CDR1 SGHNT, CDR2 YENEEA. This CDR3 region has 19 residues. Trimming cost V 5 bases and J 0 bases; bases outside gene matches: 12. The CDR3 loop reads CASSPPLSGTGATNEKLFF. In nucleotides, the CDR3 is TGTGCCAGCAGCCCCCCTCTATCCGGGACAGGGGCAACTAATGAAAAACTGTTTTTT.

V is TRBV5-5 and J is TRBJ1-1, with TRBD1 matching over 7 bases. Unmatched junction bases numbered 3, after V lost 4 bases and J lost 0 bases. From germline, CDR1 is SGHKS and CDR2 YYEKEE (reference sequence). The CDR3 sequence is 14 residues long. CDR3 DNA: TGTGCCAGCAGCCAGACAGGGCTGAACACTGAAGCTTTCTTT. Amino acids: CASSQTGLNTEAFF. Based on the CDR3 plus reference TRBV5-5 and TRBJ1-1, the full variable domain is DAGVTQSPTHLIKTRGQQVTLRCSPISGHKSVSWYQQVLGQGPQFIFQYYEKEERGRGNFPDRFSARQFPNYSSELNVNALLLGDSALYLCASSQTGLNTEAFFGQGTRLTVV.

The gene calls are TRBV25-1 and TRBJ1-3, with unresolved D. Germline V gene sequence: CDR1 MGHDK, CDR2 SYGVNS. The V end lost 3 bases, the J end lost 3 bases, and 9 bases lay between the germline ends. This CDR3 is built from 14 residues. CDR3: CASSDGPFGNTIYF. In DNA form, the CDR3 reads TGTGCCAGCAGTGATGGGCCTTTTGGAAACACCATATATTTT.

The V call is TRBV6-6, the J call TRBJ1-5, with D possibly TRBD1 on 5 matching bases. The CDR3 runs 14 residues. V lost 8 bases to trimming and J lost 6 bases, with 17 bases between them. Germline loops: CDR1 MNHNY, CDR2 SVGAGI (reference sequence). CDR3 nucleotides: TGTGCCAGCGAGGCGGACACAATTATTCAGCCCCAGCATTTT. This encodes CASEADTIIQPQHF.

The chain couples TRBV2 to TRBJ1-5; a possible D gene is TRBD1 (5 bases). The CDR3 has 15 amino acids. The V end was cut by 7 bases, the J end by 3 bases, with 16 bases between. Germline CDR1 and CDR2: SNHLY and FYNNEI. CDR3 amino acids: CASNELGGDNQPQHF. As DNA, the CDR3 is TGTGCCAGCAACGAACTGGGGGGGGACAATCAGCCCCAGCATTTT.

The CDR3 is CASSLSSGVANEQFF. DNA for the CDR3: TGTGCCAGCAGCTTATCTAGCGGGGTTGCCAATGAGCAGTTCTTC. The chain joins TRBV7-8 to TRBJ2-1; TRBD2 aligns across 9 bases. V trimming: 2 bases; J trimming: 6 bases; junction bases outside the gene matches: 5. Germline V gene data show CDR1 as SGHVS and CDR2 as FQNEAQ. The CDR3 consists of 15 residues.

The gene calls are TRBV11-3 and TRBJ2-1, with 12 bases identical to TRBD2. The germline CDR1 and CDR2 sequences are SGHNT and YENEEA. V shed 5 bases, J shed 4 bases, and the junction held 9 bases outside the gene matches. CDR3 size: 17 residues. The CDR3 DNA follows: TGTGCCAGCAGCCGCCGGACTAGCGGGAACCCTTACAATGAGCAGTTCTTC. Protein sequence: CASSRRTSGNPYNEQFF.

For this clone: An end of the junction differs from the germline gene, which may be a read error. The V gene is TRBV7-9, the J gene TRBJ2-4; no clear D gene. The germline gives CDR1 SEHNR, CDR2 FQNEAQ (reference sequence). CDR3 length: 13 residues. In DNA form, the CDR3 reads TGTGCCAGCAGCTTACAGGCCATAAACATTCAGTACTTC. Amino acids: CASSLQAINIQYF.

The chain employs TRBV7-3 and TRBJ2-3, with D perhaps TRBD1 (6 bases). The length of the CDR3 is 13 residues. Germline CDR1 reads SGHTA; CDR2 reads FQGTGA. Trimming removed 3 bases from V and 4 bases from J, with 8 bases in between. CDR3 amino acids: CASSFPGADTQYF. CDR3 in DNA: TGTGCCAGCAGCTTCCCAGGGGCAGATACGCAGTATTTT.

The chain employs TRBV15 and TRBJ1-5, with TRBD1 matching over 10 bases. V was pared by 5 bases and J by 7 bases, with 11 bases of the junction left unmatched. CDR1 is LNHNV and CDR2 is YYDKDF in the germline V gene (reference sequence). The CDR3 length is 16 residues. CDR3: CATSPVTGGFGQPQHF. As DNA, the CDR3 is TGTGCCACCAGCCCCGTGACAGGGGGCTTTGGGCAGCCCCAGCATTTT. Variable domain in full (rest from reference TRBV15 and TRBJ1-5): DAMVIQNPRYQVTQFGKPVTLSCSQTLNHNVMYWYQQKSSQAPKLLFHYYDKDFNNEADTPDNFQSRRPNTSFCFLDIRSPGLGDTAMYLCATSPVTGGFGQPQHFGDGTRLSIL.